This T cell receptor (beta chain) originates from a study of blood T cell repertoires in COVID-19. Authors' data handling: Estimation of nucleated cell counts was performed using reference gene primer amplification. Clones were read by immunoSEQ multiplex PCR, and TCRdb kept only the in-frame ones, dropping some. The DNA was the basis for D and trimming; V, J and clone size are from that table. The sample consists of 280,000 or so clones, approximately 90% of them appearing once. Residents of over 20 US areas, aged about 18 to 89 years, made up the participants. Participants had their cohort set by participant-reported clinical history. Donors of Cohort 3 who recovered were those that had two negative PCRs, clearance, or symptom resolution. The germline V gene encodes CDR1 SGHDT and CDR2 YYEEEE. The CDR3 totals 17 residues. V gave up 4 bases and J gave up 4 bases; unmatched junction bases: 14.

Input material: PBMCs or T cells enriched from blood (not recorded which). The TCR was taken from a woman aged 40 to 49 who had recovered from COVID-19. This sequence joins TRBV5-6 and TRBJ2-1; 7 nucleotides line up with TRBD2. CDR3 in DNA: TGTGCCAGCAGCCGCATGGGGCAGGCGGGAGAGTACAATGAGCAGTTCTTC. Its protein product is CASSRMGQAGEYNEQFF.